The 27 T cell receptor beta chains given below trace back to one sample, sequenced in a study of T cell changes during pregnancy in multiple sclerosis. Only in-frame clones appear in the TCRdb table, and some are missing; sequencing was by immunoSEQ multiplex PCR. The table includes about 39,000 clones, roughly 84% detected once. This specimen was CD8+ T cells from peripheral blood mononuclear cells, taken in the first trimester of pregnancy. The receptor source for this set is a female donor with multiple sclerosis, enrolled in a pregnancy study.

This rearrangement joins TRBV7-3 to TRBJ1-2, with 8 bases matching TRBD1. J was trimmed by 6 bases and V by 4 bases; bases with no gene match: 10. The CDR3 runs 15 residues. Germline V CDR1 and CDR2: SGHTA, FQGTGA. The CDR3 nucleotides are TGTGCCAGCAGCTCCCAGGACAGGGAGCTCGATGGCTACACCTTC. It yields the protein CASSSQDRELDGYTF.

This chain links TRBV9 with TRBJ2-7; D not certain. CDR1 is SGDLS, CDR2 YYNGEE, per germline. V was pared by 0 bases and J by 5 bases, with 15 bases between. The CDR3 sequence is 15 residues long. The CDR3 DNA sequence: TGTGCCAGCAGCGTAGATCTGGAGTTTAGGAACGAGCAGTACTTC. This codes for CASSVDLEFRNEQYF.

The rearrangement joins TRBV5-5 to TRBJ1-5, with TRBD1 matching over 7 bases. Germline V CDR1 and CDR2: SGHKS, YYEKEE (reference sequence). This CDR3 has 15 amino acids. The V gene end was trimmed by 4 bases and the J gene end by 0 bases; junction bases not matched to a gene: 4. Here the CDR3 reads CASSMTGNSNQPQHF. CDR3 sequence (DNA): TGTGCCAGCAGCATGACAGGGAATAGCAATCAGCCCCAGCATTTT. The full variable domain, with the rest looked up from reference TRBV5-5 and TRBJ1-5, is DAGVTQSPTHLIKTRGQQVTLRCSPISGHKSVSWYQQVLGQGPQFIFQYYEKEERGRGNFPDRFSARQFPNYSSELNVNALLLGDSALYLCASSMTGNSNQPQHFGDGTRLSIL.

CDR3 nucleotide sequence: TGTGCCAGCAGTTCTACTCAAAACCTCTACAATGAGCAGTTCTTC. This sequence encodes CASSSTQNLYNEQFF. The J gene is TRBJ2-1, the V gene TRBV27, with unresolved D. CDR3 length equals 15 residues. Germline-derived CDR1 and CDR2 are MNHEY and SMNVEV (reference sequence). The V and J ends lost 4 bases and 3 bases respectively, with 13 bases between them.

The sample holds a few counts of this clone. This chain uses TRBV9 with TRBJ1-1, with D perhaps matching TRBD1 (5 bases). Germline V gene lookup returns CDR1 SGDLS and CDR2 YYNGEE. V lost 4 bases and J lost 0, with 16 bases in between. The CDR3 sequence is 16 residues long. The CDR3 reads CASSTQPSGMNTEAFF. In nucleotides, the CDR3 is TGTGCCAGCAGCACACAACCCTCAGGGATGAACACTGAAGCTTTCTTT.

This sequence joins TRBV7-3 and TRBJ2-1, with D unclear. CDR1 is SGHTA, CDR2 FQGTGA, per germline. This CDR3 region has 13 residues. Trimming took off 2 bases at V and 5 bases at J, with 7 bases between the two ends. The CDR3 DNA follows: TGTGCCAGCAGCTTAGGGCTAAACAATGAGCAGTTCTTC. It is translated as CASSLGLNNEQFF.

CDR3: CSGGTGKGYTF. CDR3 coding DNA: TGCAGCGGGGGGACAGGGAAGGGCTACACCTTC. The chain recombines TRBV29-1 with TRBJ1-2, with TRBD1 identical over 9 bases. This CDR3 is built from 11 residues. Trimming removed 7 bases from V and 8 bases from J; junction bases left unmatched: 5. Germline V CDR1 and CDR2: SQVTM, ANQGSEA. The whole variable domain, filled in from reference TRBV29-1 and TRBJ1-2, reads SAVISQKPSRDICQRGTSLTIQCQVDSQVTMMFWYRQQPGQSLTLIATANQGSEATYESGFVIDKFPISRPNLTFSTLTVSNMSPEDSSIYLCSGGTGKGYTFGSGTRLTVV.

The chain couples TRBV27 to TRBJ1-1; D gene ambiguous. The CDR3 has 13 amino acids. CDR1 and CDR2 (germline): MNHEY, SMNVEV (reference sequence). V gave up 8 bases and J gave up 1 base, with 11 bases separating them. CDR3 DNA sequence: TGTGCCAGCCGCTTCCTCGGGAACACTGAAGCTTTCTTT. It specifies CASRFLGNTEAFF.

V and J are TRBV27 and TRBJ1-1; D may be TRBD1 (5 bases). Trimming cost V 8 bases and J 4 bases, with 14 bases left between them. The germline V gene has CDR1 MNHEY and CDR2 SMNVEV (reference sequence). CDR3 length: 13 amino acids. In nucleotides, the CDR3 is TGTGCCAGCCGTAATTTGGGGGGCACTGAAGCTTTCTTT. Protein sequence: CASRNLGGTEAFF.

The chain links TRBV7-9 to TRBJ2-7; D gene unclear. The CDR3 loop spans 13 amino acids. The V gene's germline CDR1 is SEHNR and CDR2 FQNEAQ (reference sequence). Trimming removed 2 bases from V and 6 bases from J, with 11 bases in between. The CDR3 loop reads CASSLKGSGEQYF. In DNA form, the CDR3 reads TGTGCCAGCAGCTTAAAAGGATCGGGCGAGCAGTACTTC.

This sequence joins TRBV4-1 and TRBJ1-2; 8 bases match TRBD1. CDR3 length: 15 residues. V shed 3 bases, J shed 5 bases, and the junction held 8 bases outside the gene matches. Germline V gene data show CDR1 as MGHRA and CDR2 as YSYEKL. The CDR3 here is CASSHLPTGDYGYTF. The CDR3 coding sequence is TGCGCCAGCAGCCACCTACCGACAGGGGATTATGGCTACACCTTC.

The chain employs TRBV6-5 and TRBJ1-2, with D maybe TRBD1 (5 bases). The CDR3 runs 14 residues. The V end lost 5 bases, the J end lost 4 bases, and 14 bases lay between the germline ends. Germline V lookup: CDR1 MNHEY, CDR2 SVGAGI. CDR3 sequence reads: CASSPRGGAYGYTF. The CDR3 nucleotides read TGTGCCAGCAGTCCGCGGGGAGGGGCCTATGGCTACACCTTC.

The chain joins TRBV5-1 to TRBJ2-7; tentatively, D is TRBD2 (6 bases). CDR1 is SGHRS, CDR2 YFSETQ, per germline. The length of the CDR3 is 13 residues. V lost 10 bases, J lost 6 bases, and 20 bases lay in between. The CDR3 protein is CAGALGAGREQYF. The CDR3 region has the DNA TGCGCCGGTGCGCTAGGGGCGGGACGCGAGCAGTACTTC.

The chain carries TRBV6-1 and TRBJ2-5, with 8 bases matching TRBD2. Germline assignment: CDR1 MNHNS and CDR2 SASEGT. V lost 8 bases and J lost 9; bases outside the gene matches: 17. The CDR3 loop spans 15 amino acids. DNA of the CDR3: TGTGCCAGCTTCGGGGTCGGACGGACCGGGGGGGCCCAGTACTTC. Translated: CASFGVGRTGGAQYF.

There are a few counts of this clone. The chain recombines TRBV9 with TRBJ2-1, with TRBD2 matching 11 bases. V trimming: 0 bases; J trimming: 9 bases; junction bases outside the gene matches: 11. CDR1 and CDR2 (germline): SGDLS, YYNGEE. CDR3 length: 17 amino acids. CDR3 sequence: CASSVGSGGAWGGEQFF. Here the CDR3 DNA reads TGTGCCAGCAGCGTAGGTAGCGGGGGGGCCTGGGGCGGTGAGCAGTTCTTC.

The chain uses TRBV9 and TRBJ2-3; TRBD2 agrees at 7 bases. The CDR3 loop spans 17 amino acids. Germline assignment: CDR1 SGDLS and CDR2 YYNGEE. The junction had 10 bases not matched to a gene; V was cut back by 3 bases and J by 0 bases. The CDR3 region is CASSAPPTSRSTDTQYF. The CDR3 bases are TGTGCCAGCAGCGCTCCCCCGACTAGCAGAAGCACAGATACGCAGTATTTT.

This chain joins TRBV6-4 and TRBJ2-1; 9 nucleotides align to TRBD2. This CDR3 spans 16 amino acids. J was trimmed by 10 bases and V by 0 bases; bases with no gene match: 10. Germline values: CDR1 MRHNA, CDR2 SNTAGT. CDR3 DNA sequence: TGTGCCAGCAGTGACTCCTCTGGCGGGGGGGCCGGGGAGCAGTTCTTC. As protein: CASSDSSGGGAGEQFF.

The chain couples TRBV7-2 to TRBJ2-7, with 9 bases identical to TRBD2. CDR3 length: 15 residues. Trimming removed 4 bases from V and 1 base from J; junction bases left unmatched: 5. Germline CDR1 SGHTA, CDR2 FQGNSA. CDR3 protein: CASSYSGGGSYEQYF. DNA of the CDR3: TGTGCCAGCAGCTATAGCGGGGGCGGTTCCTACGAGCAGTACTTC.

The chain uses TRBV4-1 and TRBJ2-7; D might be TRBD1 (6 bases). Germline lookup yields CDR1 MGHRA and CDR2 YSYEKL. Trimming left V 0 bases short and J 1 base short, with 7 bases between. CDR3 length: 14 residues. DNA for the CDR3: TGCGCCAGCAGCCAAGATCAGGGGTCCTACGAGCAGTACTTC. Translation gives CASSQDQGSYEQYF.

The CDR3 loop is CASSLDAYEQYF. In DNA form, the CDR3 reads TGTGCCAGCAGCTTAGACGCGTACGAGCAGTACTTC. The chain joins TRBV7-9 to TRBJ2-7; no firm D call. V lost 1 base and J 4 bases, leaving 5 bases between the germline ends. From germline, CDR1 is SEHNR and CDR2 FQNEAQ (reference sequence). CDR3 length: 12 amino acids. The full variable domain, in which reference TRBV7-9 and TRBJ2-7 provide the parts outside the CDR3, is DTGVSQNPRHKITKRGQNVTFRCDPISEHNRLYWYRQTLGQGPEFLTYFQNEAQLEKSRLLSDRFSAERPKGSFSTLEIQRTEQGDSAMYLCASSLDAYEQYFGPGTRLTVT.

The chain has TRBV7-9 and TRBJ1-2; D possibly corresponds to TRBD1 (5 bases). Germline V gene data show CDR1 as SEHNR and CDR2 as FQNEAQ (reference sequence). The CDR3 runs to 15 residues. V was clipped by 5 bases and J by 4 bases, with 17 bases between them. The CDR3 DNA is TGTGCCAGCAGCCAATTCAGACAGCATTCCTATGGCTACACCTTC. The encoded protein is CASSQFRQHSYGYTF.

This chain uses TRBV9 with TRBJ1-1; unclear D gene. The V gene lost 4 bases and the J gene lost 2 bases, with 12 bases spanning the gap. Germline CDR1 is SGDLS and CDR2 is YYNGEE. This CDR3 contains 14 residues. DNA for the CDR3: TGTGCCAGCAGCCGCGGGGTCCTTAACACTGAAGCTTTCTTT. Its protein product is CASSRGVLNTEAFF.

The V gene is TRBV6-1, the J gene TRBJ1-2; D not resolved. The CDR3 totals 15 residues. V shed 1 base and J shed 6 bases, with 15 bases lying between them. Germline loops: CDR1 MNHNS, CDR2 SASEGT. The DNA of the CDR3 is TGTGCCAGCAGTGAAGAATGGGAGGGCGAGGATGGCTACACCTTC. It encodes CASSEEWEGEDGYTF.

The chain employs TRBV9 and TRBJ2-2; TRBD1 matches at 8 bases. With 3 bases clipped from V and 3 bases from J, the junction kept 7 bases outside the gene matches. CDR1 is SGDLS and CDR2 is YYNGEE in the germline V gene. The CDR3 contains 16 residues. The CDR3 sequence is CASSAIRGHDTGELFF. DNA of the CDR3: TGTGCCAGCAGCGCCATCAGGGGGCACGACACCGGGGAGCTGTTTTTT. Full variable domain (outside the CDR3, taken from reference TRBV9 and TRBJ2-2): DSGVTQTPKHLITATGQRVTLRCSPRSGDLSVYWYQQSLDQGLQFLIQYYNGEERAKGNILERFSAQQFPDLHSELNLSSLELGDSALYFCASSAIRGHDTGELFFGEGSRLTVL.

This chain uses TRBV4-2 with TRBJ2-3, with 9 nucleotides matching TRBD2. Germline V gene sequence: CDR1 LGHNA, CDR2 YNFKEQ. Trimming cost V 0 bases and J 0 bases; bases outside gene matches: 13. This CDR3 is 20 amino acids long. CDR3 nucleotide sequence: TGTGCCAGCAGCCAAGATATGTACTATAGCGGGGGCCTTAGCACAGATACGCAGTATTTT. As protein: CASSQDMYYSGGLSTDTQYF.

The chain links TRBV9 to TRBJ2-2, with TRBD2 matching over 8 bases. There are 17 residues in the CDR3. The germline CDR1 and CDR2 sequences are SGDLS and YYNGEE. V lost 5 bases and J lost 0; bases outside the gene matches: 9. The CDR3 bases are TGTGCCAGCAGGGCGGGCGGGGGGCCCGCGAACACCGGGGAGCTGTTTTTT. Its protein is CASRAGGGPANTGELFF.

In its sample, this clone was seen once. This sequence joins TRBV19 and TRBJ2-3; 15 positions agree with TRBD2. This CDR3 comprises 21 residues. Germline V gene data show CDR1 as LNHDA and CDR2 as SQIVND (reference sequence). The ends lost 0 bases at V and 0 bases at J; junction bases unmatched: 10. The CDR3 region has the DNA TGTGCCAGTAGTATAGACGGGACTAGCGGGGGGCATTATACTAGCACAGATACGCAGTATTTT. It encodes CASSIDGTSGGHYTSTDTQYF.